This passage covers 24 T cell receptor beta chains from one sample sequenced in a study of OX40 agonist ivuxolimab in advanced cancers. Assay: immunoSEQ multiplex PCR; the TCRdb copy retains only in-frame clones and omits some. This table holds over 35,000 clones, roughly 69% found once. Sequencing used CD4+ or CD8+ T cells sorted from blood, obtained in a trial of the OX40 agonist ivuxolimab. The receptors here all came from an adult with an advanced solid tumor such as melanoma, head and neck, liver or kidney cancer.

This chain connects TRBV2 to TRBJ2-5, with 10 bases identical to TRBD2. The CDR3 totals 15 residues. The V segment lost 8 bases and the J segment 5 bases; nucleotides outside the gene matches: 11. Per germline, CDR1 SNHLY and CDR2 FYNNEI. The CDR3 loop reads CASGAAGGPGETQYF. CDR3 coding DNA: TGTGCCAGCGGAGCAGCGGGGGGGCCTGGGGAGACCCAGTACTTC. Full variable domain (missing parts from reference TRBV2 and TRBJ2-5): EPEVTQTPSHQVTQMGQEVILRCVPISNHLYFYWYRQILGQKVEFLVSFYNNEISEKSEIFDDQFSVERPDGSNFTLKIRSTKLEDSAMYFCASGAAGGPGETQYFGPGTRLLVL.

The chain employs TRBV28 and TRBJ2-2; no reliable D call. Germline loops: CDR1 MDHEN, CDR2 SYDVKM. V lost 1 base and J 6 bases, leaving 6 bases between the germline ends. This CDR3 region has 13 residues. CDR3 loop: CASSLSVAGELFF. Here the CDR3 DNA reads TGTGCCAGCAGTTTATCCGTAGCCGGGGAGCTGTTTTTT.

This chain joins TRBV27 and TRBJ2-5; D is ambiguous. CDR3 size: 14 residues. Germline CDR1 is MNHEY and CDR2 is SMNVEV (reference sequence). Trimming shortened V by 4 bases and J by 5 bases, and 14 bases separated the two germline ends. The CDR3 spells CASSSTRRAETQYF. CDR3 nucleotides: TGTGCCAGCAGTTCCACGCGACGAGCGGAGACCCAGTACTTC.

The chain employs TRBV9 and TRBJ2-3; TRBD2 aligns across 7 bases. Trimming at V came to 1 base and at J to 6 bases, leaving 17 bases not matched to a gene. This CDR3 is 18 amino acids long. In germline, CDR1 is SGDLS, CDR2 YYNGEE. The CDR3 nucleotides are TGTGCCAGCAGCGTATCAAGCGGGGAGGGTACGAGTCAGGATACGCAGTATTTT. Its translation: CASSVSSGEGTSQDTQYF.

In this sample, this clone turned up once. V and J are TRBV10-2 and TRBJ2-5; tentatively, D is TRBD1 (6 bases). V was pared by 6 bases and J by 5 bases, with 16 bases between. Germline values: CDR1 WSHSY, CDR2 SAAADI. CDR3 length: 14 amino acids. The CDR3 bases are TGCGCCAGCAGCGAACAGGGCGGTGCGGAGACCCAGTACTTC. Translating it yields CASSEQGGAETQYF.

This clone was recorded at least ten times. V gene TRBV6-1 combines with J gene TRBJ1-2, with D maybe TRBD1 (5 bases). V lost 6 bases, J lost 3 bases, and 8 bases lay in between. Germline V gives CDR1 MNHNS, CDR2 SASEGT. The CDR3 consists of 12 residues. The CDR3 spells CASRGTDYGYTF. The CDR3 DNA reads as TGTGCCAGCAGGGGGACGGACTATGGCTACACCTTC.

V is TRBV10-3 and J is TRBJ2-1; 13 nucleotides match TRBD2. The CDR3 is made up of 18 amino acids. Unmatched junction bases numbered 7, after V lost 0 bases and J lost 5 bases. Germline V CDR1 and CDR2: ENHRY, SYGVKD. The CDR3 protein is CAISESTSGGSGDNEQFF. CDR3 sequence (DNA): TGTGCCATCAGTGAGTCGACTAGCGGGGGGTCTGGGGACAATGAGCAGTTCTTC.

The chain has TRBV4-3 and TRBJ1-5, with D unclear. Germline-derived CDR1 and CDR2 are LGHNA and YSLEER. The CDR3 runs to 13 residues. V was shortened by 2 bases and J by 5 bases, with 7 bases between the two germline ends. CDR3 DNA sequence: TGCGCCAGCAGCCAATTGGACGATCAGCCCCAGCATTTT. As protein: CASSQLDDQPQHF.

The chain employs TRBV6-5 and TRBJ2-3; unclear D gene. This CDR3 has 13 amino acids. V lost 6 bases and J 0 bases, leaving 7 bases between the germline ends. Looked up from germline, CDR1 is MNHEY and CDR2 is SVGAGI. CDR3 nucleotides: TGTGCCAGCAGAACAGCGAGCACAGATACGCAGTATTTT. It encodes CASRTASTDTQYF.

The gene calls are TRBV5-8 and TRBJ1-1; D gene unclear. V was clipped by 5 bases and J by 1 base, with 15 bases between them. In germline, CDR1 is SGHTS, CDR2 YDEGEE. This CDR3 comprises 15 residues. This CDR3 is CASRSPGRWNTEAFF. The DNA for the CDR3 is TGTGCCAGCAGATCCCCCGGACGTTGGAACACTGAAGCTTTCTTT.

In its sample, this clone was seen once. V is TRBV5-4 and J is TRBJ2-5; TRBD2 is a possible D gene (5 bases). The J call is uncertain, as TRBJ2-7 better fits the DNA end. Germline-derived CDR1 and CDR2 are SGHNT and YYREEE (reference sequence). CDR3 length: 15 residues. CDR3 sequence: CASSYPASSSYEQYF. In nucleotides, the CDR3 is TGTGCCAGCAGCTACCCGGCTAGCAGCTCCTACGAGCAGTACTTC.

This clone was picked up one time. The V and J genes are TRBV19 and TRBJ1-1; D is uncertain. The CDR3 is 11 amino acids. The V gene lost 2 bases and the J gene lost 9 bases, with 7 bases spanning the gap. From germline, CDR1 is LNHDA and CDR2 SQIVND (reference sequence). Written as DNA, the CDR3 is TGTGCCAGTAGTATAAAACAGAAAGCTTTCTTT. Protein sequence: CASSIKQKAFF.

This clone was recorded a few times. The chain has TRBV7-2 and TRBJ1-2; D gene unclear. The CDR3 is made up of 12 amino acids. Looked up from germline, CDR1 is SGHTA and CDR2 is FQGNSA. V lost 5 bases and J 3 bases, leaving 7 bases between the germline ends. CDR3 loop: CASSLDHYGYTF. As DNA, the CDR3 is TGTGCCAGCAGCCTGGACCACTATGGCTACACCTTC. Combining the CDR3 with reference TRBV7-2 and TRBJ1-2 gives the whole variable domain GAGVSQSPSNKVTEKGKDVELRCDPISGHTALYWYRQSLGQGLEFLIYFQGNSAPDKSGLPSDRFSAERTGGSVSTLTIQRTQQEDSAVYLCASSLDHYGYTFGSGTRLTVV.

The CDR3: CASSLVPDNYNEQFF. For the CDR3, the DNA is TGTGCCAGCAGCTTAGTCCCGGACAACTACAATGAGCAGTTCTTC. The rearrangement joins TRBV7-2 to TRBJ2-1; a weak D match, TRBD1 (5 bases). The length of the CDR3 is 15 residues. Trimming left V 1 base short and J 3 bases short, with 10 bases between. Germline V gene sequence: CDR1 SGHTA, CDR2 FQGNSA.

V gene TRBV19 combines with J gene TRBJ1-2, with 10 bases fitting TRBD1. Germline V gene lookup returns CDR1 LNHDA and CDR2 SQIVND (reference sequence). The V gene end was trimmed by 0 bases and the J gene end by 7 bases; junction bases not matched to a gene: 5. The CDR3 covers 15 residues. The CDR3 region has the DNA TGTGCCAGTAGTATAGACGGGACAGGGGTCCCTGGCTACACCTTC. Its protein product is CASSIDGTGVPGYTF.

The V call is TRBV29-1, the J call TRBJ2-7, with 8 nucleotides matching TRBD1. Germline V gene sequence: CDR1 SQVTM, CDR2 ANQGSEA. This CDR3 has 15 residues. V lost 2 bases and J lost 0; bases outside the gene matches: 6. This CDR3 is CSVEFLGQGSYEQYF. CDR3 DNA sequence: TGCAGCGTTGAATTCCTCGGACAGGGCTCCTACGAGCAGTACTTC.

This chain joins TRBV6-5 and TRBJ1-4; maybe TRBD1 (5 bases). The CDR3 contains 13 residues. V was cut by 5 bases and J by 5 bases, with 9 bases left in between. Germline V gives CDR1 MNHEY, CDR2 SVGAGI. CDR3 sequence: CASSEWGNEKLFF. The DNA for the CDR3 is TGTGCCAGCAGTGAATGGGGGAATGAAAAACTGTTTTTT.

This clone was picked up one time. The J gene is TRBJ1-5, the V gene TRBV2, with D tentatively TRBD1 (5 bases). Germline CDR1 reads SNHLY; CDR2 reads FYNNEI. The CDR3 runs to 21 residues. V shed 0 bases and J shed 5 bases, with 29 bases lying between them. The CDR3 nucleotides read TGTGCCAGCAGTGAAGCGCTTCGGGTTTTTCGAGGGGTCAGGCCCCATCAGCCCCAGCATTTT. Its translation: CASSEALRVFRGVRPHQPQHF.

The V gene is TRBV27, the J gene TRBJ2-1, with TRBD2 matching over 8 bases. This CDR3 has 15 amino acids. The V gene end was trimmed by 4 bases and the J gene end by 10 bases; junction bases not matched to a gene: 12. Germline CDR1 reads MNHEY; CDR2 reads SMNVEV (reference sequence). Here the CDR3 reads CASSYQVGGAGEQFF. The CDR3 DNA follows: TGTGCCAGCAGTTACCAAGTCGGGGGGGCAGGGGAGCAGTTCTTC.

The genes are TRBV10-2 and TRBJ2-7; D perhaps matches TRBD2 (6 bases). The ends were cut back, 8 bases at V and 5 bases at J, with 10 bases in the middle. Germline assignment: CDR1 WSHSY and CDR2 SAAADI. This CDR3 region has 11 residues. The CDR3 loop is CASLGEDEQYF. The CDR3 DNA is TGCGCCAGCTTAGGGGAGGACGAGCAGTACTTC.

This rearrangement joins TRBV7-3 to TRBJ2-5; 7 bases line up with TRBD1. The CDR3 consists of 13 residues. J lost 4 bases, V lost 4 bases, and 3 bases had no gene match. The germline CDR1 and CDR2 sequences are SGHTA and FQGTGA. The CDR3 sequence: CASSSRTGETQYF. In DNA, the CDR3 is TGTGCCAGCAGCTCGAGGACAGGAGAGACCCAGTACTTC.

The chain has TRBV12-5 and TRBJ1-1; D not certain. V was trimmed by 0 bases and J by 0 bases, leaving 5 bases between them. CDR1 and CDR2 from the germline V gene are LGHNT and FRNRAP. This CDR3 spans 14 amino acids. The CDR3: CASGLVLMNTEAFF. Here the CDR3 DNA reads TGTGCTAGTGGTTTGGTACTCATGAACACTGAAGCTTTCTTT.

With regard to this clone: The sample carries other DNA sequences with the same CDR3. The chain is built from TRBV30 and TRBJ1-3, with no clear D. The germline V and J ends were trimmed by 2 bases and 0 bases, with 5 bases remaining between them. The germline gives CDR1 GTSNPN, CDR2 SVGIG (reference sequence). The CDR3 sequence is 13 residues long. In DNA, the CDR3 is TGTGCCTGGAGTTCAGGCTCTGGAAACACCATATATTTT. Its protein product is CAWSSGSGNTIYF.

This clone was seen a handful of times. This chain joins TRBV19 and TRBJ1-4; TRBD1 is a possible D gene (5 bases). CDR3 length: 15 amino acids. V lost 4 bases and J lost 0, with 9 bases in between. Germline CDR1 reads LNHDA; CDR2 reads SQIVND (reference sequence). CDR3 nucleotides: TGTGCCAGTAGTAGGGGGAGTGCAACTAATGAAAAACTGTTTTTT. Amino acid sequence: CASSRGSATNEKLFF. The full variable domain, completed using reference TRBV19 and TRBJ1-4, is DGGITQSPKYLFRKEGQNVTLSCEQNLNHDAMYWYRQDPGQGLRLIYYSQIVNDFQKGDIAEGYSVSREKKESFPLTVTSAQKNPTAFYLCASSRGSATNEKLFFGSGTQLSVL.